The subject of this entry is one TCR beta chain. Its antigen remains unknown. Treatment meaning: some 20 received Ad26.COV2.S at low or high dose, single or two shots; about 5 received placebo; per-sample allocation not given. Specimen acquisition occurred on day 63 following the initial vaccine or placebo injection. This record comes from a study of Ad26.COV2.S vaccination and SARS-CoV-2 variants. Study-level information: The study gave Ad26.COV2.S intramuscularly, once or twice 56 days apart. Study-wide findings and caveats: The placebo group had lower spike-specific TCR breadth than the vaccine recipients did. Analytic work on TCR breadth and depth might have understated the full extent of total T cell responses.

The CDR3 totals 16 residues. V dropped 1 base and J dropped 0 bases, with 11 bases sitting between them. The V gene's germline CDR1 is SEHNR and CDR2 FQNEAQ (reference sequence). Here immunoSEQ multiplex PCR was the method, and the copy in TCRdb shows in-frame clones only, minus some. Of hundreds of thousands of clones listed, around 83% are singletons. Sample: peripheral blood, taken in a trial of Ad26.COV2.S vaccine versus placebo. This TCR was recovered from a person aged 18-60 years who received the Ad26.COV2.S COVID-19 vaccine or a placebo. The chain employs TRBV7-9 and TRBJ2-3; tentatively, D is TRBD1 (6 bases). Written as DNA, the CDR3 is TGTGCCAGCAGCTTAGGGACAGCTTCTAGCACAGATACGCAGTATTTT. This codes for CASSLGTASSTDTQYF.